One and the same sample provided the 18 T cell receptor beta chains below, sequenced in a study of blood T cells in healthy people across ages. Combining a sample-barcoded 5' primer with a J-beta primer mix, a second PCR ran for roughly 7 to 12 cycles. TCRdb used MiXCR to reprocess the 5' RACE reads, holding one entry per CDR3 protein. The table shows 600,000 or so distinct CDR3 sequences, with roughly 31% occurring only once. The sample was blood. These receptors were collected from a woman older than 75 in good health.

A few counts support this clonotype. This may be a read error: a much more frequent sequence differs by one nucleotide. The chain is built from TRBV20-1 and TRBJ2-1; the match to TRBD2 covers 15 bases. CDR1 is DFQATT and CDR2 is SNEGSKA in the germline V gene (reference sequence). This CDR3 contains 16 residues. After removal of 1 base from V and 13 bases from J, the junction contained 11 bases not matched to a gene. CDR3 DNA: TGCAGTGCTAGAGGTCGGACTAGCGGGGGGGCAGAGACCCAGTTCTTC. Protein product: CSARGRTSGGAETQFF.

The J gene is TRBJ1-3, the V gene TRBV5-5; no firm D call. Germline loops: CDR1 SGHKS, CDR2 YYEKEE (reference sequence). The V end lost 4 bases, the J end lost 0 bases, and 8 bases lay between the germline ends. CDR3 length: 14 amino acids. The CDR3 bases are TGTGCCAGCAGCCTCGCCGGCTCTGGAAACACCATATATTTT. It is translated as CASSLAGSGNTIYF.

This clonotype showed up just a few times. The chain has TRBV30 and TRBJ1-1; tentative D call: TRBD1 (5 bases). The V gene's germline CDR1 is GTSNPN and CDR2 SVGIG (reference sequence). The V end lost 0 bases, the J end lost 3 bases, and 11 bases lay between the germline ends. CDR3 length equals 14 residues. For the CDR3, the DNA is TGTGCCTGGAGTGTACTTGGGGACTACACTGAAGCTTTCTTT. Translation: CAWSVLGDYTEAFF.

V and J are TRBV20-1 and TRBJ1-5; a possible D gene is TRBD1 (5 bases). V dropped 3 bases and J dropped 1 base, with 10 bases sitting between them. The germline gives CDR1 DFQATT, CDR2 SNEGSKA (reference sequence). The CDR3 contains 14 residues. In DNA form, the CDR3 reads TGCAGTGCTAGTAGGGGCCAAAGCAATCAGCCCCAGCATTTT. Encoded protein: CSASRGQSNQPQHF.

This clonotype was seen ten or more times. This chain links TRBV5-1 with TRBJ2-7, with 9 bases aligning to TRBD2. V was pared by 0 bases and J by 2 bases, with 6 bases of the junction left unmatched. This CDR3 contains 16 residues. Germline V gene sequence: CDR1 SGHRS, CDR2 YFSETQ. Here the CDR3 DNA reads TGCGCCAGCAGCTTGGTATCGGGCGGGGGGGCCTACGAGCAGTACTTC. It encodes CASSLVSGGGAYEQYF.

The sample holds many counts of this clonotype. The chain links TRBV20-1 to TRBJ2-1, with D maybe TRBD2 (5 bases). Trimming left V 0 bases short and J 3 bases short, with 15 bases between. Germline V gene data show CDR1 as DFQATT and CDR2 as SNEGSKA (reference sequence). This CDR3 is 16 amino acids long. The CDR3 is CSARDLRTADYNEQFF. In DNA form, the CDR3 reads TGCAGTGCTAGAGATCTAAGGACTGCAGACTACAATGAGCAGTTCTTC.

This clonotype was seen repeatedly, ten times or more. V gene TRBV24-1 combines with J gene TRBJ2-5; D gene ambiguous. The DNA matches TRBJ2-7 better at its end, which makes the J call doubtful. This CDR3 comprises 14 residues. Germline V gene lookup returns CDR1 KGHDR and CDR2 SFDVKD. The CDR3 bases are TGTGCCACCAGTGATTCAACCCGACCAAACGAGCAGTACTTC. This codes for CATSDSTRPNEQYF.

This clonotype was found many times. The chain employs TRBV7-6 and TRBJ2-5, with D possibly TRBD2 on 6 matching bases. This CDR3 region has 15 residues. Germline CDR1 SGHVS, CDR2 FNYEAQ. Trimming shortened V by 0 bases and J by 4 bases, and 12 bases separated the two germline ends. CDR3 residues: CASSLAAGRGETQYF. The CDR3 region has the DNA TGTGCCAGCAGCTTAGCAGCGGGTAGGGGAGAGACCCAGTACTTC.

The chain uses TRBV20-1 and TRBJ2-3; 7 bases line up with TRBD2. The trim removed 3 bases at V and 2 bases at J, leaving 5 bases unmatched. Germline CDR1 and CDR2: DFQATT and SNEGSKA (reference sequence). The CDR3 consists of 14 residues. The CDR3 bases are TGCAGTGCTAGGGACGCGGGGGACACAGATACGCAGTATTTT. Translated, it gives CSARDAGDTDTQYF.

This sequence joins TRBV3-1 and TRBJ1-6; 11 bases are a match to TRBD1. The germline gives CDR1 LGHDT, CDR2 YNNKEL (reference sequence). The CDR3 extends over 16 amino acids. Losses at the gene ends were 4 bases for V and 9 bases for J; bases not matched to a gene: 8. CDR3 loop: CASSPDEGQGGSPLHF. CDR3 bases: TGTGCCAGCAGCCCAGATGAGGGACAGGGGGGTTCACCCCTCCACTTT.

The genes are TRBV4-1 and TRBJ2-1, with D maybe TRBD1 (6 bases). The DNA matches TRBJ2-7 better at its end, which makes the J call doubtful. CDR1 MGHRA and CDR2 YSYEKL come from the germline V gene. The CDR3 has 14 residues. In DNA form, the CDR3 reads TGCGCCAGCAGTGCGTCCGAGGGGGACCCTGAGCAGTACTTC. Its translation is CASSASEGDPEQYF.

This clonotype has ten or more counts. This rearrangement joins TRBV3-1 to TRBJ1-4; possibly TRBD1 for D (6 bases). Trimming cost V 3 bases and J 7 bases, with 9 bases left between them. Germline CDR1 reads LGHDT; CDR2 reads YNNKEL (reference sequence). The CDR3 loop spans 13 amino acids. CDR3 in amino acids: CASSQVRGEKLFF. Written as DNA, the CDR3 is TGTGCCAGCAGCCAGGTCAGGGGTGAAAAACTGTTTTTT.

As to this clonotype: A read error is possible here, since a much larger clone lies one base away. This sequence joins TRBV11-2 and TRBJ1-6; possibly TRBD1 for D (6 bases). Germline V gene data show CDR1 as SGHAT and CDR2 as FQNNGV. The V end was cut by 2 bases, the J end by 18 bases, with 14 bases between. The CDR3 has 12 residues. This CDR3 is CASSLSGDNPHF. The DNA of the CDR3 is TGTGCCAGCAGCTTATCCGGGGACAACCCCCACTTT.

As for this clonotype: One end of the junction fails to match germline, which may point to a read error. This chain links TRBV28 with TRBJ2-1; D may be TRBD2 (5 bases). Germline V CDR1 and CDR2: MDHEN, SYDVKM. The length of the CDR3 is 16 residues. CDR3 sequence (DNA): TGTGCCATTACCCAGAGAGAGGCTAGCTCCTACGATGAGCAGTTCTTC. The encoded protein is CAITQREASSYDEQFF. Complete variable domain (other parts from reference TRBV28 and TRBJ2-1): DVKVTQSSRYLVKRTGEKVFLECVQDMDHENMFWYRQDPGLGLRLIYFSYDVKMKEKGDIPEGYSVSREKKERFSLILESASTNQTSMYLCAITQREASSYDEQFFGPGTRLTVL.

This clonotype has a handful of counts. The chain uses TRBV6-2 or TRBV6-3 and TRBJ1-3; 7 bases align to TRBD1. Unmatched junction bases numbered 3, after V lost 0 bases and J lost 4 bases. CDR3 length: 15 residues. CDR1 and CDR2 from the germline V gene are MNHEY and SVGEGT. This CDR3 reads CASSYSGTAGNTIYF. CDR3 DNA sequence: TGTGCCAGCAGTTACTCCGGGACAGCCGGAAACACCATATATTTT.

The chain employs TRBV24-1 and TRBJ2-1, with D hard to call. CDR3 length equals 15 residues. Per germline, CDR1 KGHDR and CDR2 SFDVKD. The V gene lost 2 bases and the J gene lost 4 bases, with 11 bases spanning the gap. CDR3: CATSDSLRLYNEQFF. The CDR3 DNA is TGTGCCACCAGTGATTCCCTCCGCTTATACAATGAGCAGTTCTTC.

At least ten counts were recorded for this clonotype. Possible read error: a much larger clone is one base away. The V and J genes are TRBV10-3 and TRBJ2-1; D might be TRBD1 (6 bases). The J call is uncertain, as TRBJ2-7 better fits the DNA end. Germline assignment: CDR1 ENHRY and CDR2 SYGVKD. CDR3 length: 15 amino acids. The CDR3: CAVLGTTSSYNEQYF. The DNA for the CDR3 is TGTGCCGTTCTGGGGACAACGAGCTCCTACAATGAGCAGTACTTC.

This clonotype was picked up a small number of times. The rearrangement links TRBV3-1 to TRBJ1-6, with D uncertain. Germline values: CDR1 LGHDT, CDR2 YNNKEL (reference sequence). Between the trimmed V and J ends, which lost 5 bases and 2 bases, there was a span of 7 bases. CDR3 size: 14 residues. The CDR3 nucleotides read TGTGCCAGCAGCTTTCGGGCCTATAATTCACCCCTCCACTTT. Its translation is CASSFRAYNSPLHF.